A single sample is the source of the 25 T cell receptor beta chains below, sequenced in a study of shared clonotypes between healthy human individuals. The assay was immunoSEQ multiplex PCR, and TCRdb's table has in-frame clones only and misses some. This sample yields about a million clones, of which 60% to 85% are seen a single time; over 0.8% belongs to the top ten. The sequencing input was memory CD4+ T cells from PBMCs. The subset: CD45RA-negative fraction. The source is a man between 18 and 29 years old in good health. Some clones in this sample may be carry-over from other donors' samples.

The CDR3 nucleotides are TGCGCCAGCAGCCCCAGGGGTGGCGGCTACACCTTC. Translation gives CASSPRGGGYTF. The gene calls are TRBV4-1 and TRBJ1-2; D might be TRBD1 (6 bases). The germline V and J ends were trimmed by 4 bases and 8 bases, with 11 bases remaining between them. The CDR3 consists of 12 residues. Germline V lookup: CDR1 MGHRA, CDR2 YSYEKL.

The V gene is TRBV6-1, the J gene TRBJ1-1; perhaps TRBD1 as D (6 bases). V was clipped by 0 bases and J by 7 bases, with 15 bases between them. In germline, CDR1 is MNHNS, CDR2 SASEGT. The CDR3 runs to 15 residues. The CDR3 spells CASSEAIWGRVEAFF. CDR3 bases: TGTGCCAGCAGTGAAGCGATCTGGGGGCGCGTTGAAGCTTTCTTT.

The CDR3, as DNA: TGCGCCAGCAGCCGTGCGGGGATCGACACTGAAGCTTTCTTT. Amino acids: CASSRAGIDTEAFF. The rearrangement joins TRBV4-1 to TRBJ1-1; D is uncertain. V was pared by 4 bases and J by 3 bases, with 12 bases between. CDR1 is MGHRA, CDR2 YSYEKL, per germline. The CDR3 is 14 amino acids.

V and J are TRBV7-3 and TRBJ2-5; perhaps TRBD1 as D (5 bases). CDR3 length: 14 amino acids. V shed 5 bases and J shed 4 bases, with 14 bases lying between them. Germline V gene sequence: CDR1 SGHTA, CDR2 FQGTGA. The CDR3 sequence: CASSTGHVGETQYF. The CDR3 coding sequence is TGTGCCAGCAGCACCGGACATGTGGGAGAGACCCAGTACTTC.

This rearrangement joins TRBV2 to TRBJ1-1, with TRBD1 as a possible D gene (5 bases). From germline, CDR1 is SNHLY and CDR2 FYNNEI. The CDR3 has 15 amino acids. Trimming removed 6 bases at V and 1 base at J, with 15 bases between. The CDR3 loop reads CASRPEMGENTEAFF. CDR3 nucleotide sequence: TGTGCCAGCAGGCCCGAGATGGGGGAGAACACTGAAGCTTTCTTT.

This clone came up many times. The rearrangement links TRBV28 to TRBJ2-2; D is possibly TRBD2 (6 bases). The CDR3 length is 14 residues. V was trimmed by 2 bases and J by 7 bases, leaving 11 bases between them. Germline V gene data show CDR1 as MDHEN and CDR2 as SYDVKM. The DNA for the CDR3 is TGTGCCAGCAGTTTAGCACTAGCCAGCGGGGAGCTGTTTTTT. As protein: CASSLALASGELFF.

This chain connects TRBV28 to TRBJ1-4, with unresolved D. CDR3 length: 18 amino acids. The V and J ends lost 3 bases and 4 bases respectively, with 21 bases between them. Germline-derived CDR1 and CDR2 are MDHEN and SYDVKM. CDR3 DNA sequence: TGTGCCAGCAGTTTCTCTGCTGGCCGGAGACTCTTTAATGAAAAACTGTTTTTT. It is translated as CASSFSAGRRLFNEKLFF.

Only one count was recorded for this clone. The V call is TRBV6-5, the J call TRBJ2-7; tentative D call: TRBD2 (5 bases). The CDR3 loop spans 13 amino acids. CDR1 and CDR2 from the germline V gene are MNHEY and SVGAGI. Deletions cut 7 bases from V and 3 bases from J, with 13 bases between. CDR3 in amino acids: CASTKGDNYEQYF. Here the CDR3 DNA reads TGTGCCAGCACCAAGGGAGATAACTACGAGCAGTACTTC.

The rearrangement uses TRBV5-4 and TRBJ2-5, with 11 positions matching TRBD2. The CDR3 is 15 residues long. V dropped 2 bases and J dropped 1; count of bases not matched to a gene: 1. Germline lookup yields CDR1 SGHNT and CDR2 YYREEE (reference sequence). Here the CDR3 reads CASSFGLAGQETQYF. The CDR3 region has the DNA TGTGCCAGCAGCTTCGGACTAGCGGGCCAAGAGACCCAGTACTTC. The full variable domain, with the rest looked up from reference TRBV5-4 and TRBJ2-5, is ETGVTQSPTHLIKTRGQQVTLRCSSQSGHNTVSWYQQALGQGPQFIFQYYREEENGRGNFPPRFSGLQFPNYSSELNVNALELDDSALYLCASSFGLAGQETQYFGPGTRLLVL.

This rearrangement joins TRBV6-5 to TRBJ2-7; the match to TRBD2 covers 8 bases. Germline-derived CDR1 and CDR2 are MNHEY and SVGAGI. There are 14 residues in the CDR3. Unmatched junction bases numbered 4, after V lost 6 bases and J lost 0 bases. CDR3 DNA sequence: TGTGCCAGCAGACCGAGCGGGAGCTCCTACGAGCAGTACTTC. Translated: CASRPSGSSYEQYF.

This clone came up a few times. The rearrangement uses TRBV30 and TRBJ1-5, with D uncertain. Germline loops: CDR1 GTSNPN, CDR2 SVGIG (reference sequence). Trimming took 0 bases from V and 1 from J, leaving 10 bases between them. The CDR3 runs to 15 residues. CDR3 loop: CAWSVSYRSNQPQHF. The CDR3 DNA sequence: TGTGCCTGGAGTGTATCTTACCGGAGCAATCAGCCCCAGCATTTT. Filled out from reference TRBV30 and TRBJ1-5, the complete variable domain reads SQTIHQWPATLVQPVGSPLSLECTVEGTSNPNLYWYRQAAGRGLQLLFYSVGIGQISSEVPQNLSASRPQDRQFILSSKKLLLSDSGFYLCAWSVSYRSNQPQHFGDGTRLSIL.

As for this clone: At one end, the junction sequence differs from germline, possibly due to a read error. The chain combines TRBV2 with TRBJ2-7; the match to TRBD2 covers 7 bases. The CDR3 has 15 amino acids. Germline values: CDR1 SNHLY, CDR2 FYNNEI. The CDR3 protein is CASSYQGSGHLRGDF. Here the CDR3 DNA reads TGTGCCAGCAGCTACCAGGGTAGCGGGCACCTACGTGGGGACTTC.

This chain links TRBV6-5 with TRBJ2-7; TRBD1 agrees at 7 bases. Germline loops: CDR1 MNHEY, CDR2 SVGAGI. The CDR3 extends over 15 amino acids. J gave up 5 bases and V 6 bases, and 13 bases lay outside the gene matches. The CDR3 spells CASSFASGTVNEQYF. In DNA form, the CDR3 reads TGTGCCAGCAGCTTCGCCTCCGGGACAGTTAACGAGCAGTACTTC.

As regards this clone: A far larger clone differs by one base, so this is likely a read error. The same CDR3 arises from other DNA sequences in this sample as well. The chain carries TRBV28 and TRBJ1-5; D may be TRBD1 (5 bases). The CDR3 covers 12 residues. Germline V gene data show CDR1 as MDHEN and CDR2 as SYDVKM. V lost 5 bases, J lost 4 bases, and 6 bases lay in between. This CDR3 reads CASSPGNQPQHF. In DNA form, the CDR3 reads TGTGCCAGCAGTCCAGGGAATCAGCCCCAGCATTTT.

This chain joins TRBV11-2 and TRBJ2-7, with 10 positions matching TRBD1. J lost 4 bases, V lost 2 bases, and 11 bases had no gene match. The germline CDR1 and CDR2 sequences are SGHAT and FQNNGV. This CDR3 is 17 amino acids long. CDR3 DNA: TGTGCCAGCAGCTTATATGCCGGGACAGGGGTTGGGTACGAGCAGTACTTC. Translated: CASSLYAGTGVGYEQYF.

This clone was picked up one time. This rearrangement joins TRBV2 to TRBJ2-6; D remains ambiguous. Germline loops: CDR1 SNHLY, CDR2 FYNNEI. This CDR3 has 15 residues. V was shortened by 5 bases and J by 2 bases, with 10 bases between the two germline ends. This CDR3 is CASSSATPGANVLTF. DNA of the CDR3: TGTGCCAGCAGTTCGGCAACCCCTGGGGCCAACGTCCTGACTTTC.

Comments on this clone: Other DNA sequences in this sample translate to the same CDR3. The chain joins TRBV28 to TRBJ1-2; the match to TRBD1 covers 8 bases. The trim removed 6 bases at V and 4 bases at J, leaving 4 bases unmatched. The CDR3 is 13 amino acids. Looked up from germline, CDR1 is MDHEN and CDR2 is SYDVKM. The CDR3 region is CASRPTGGYGYTF. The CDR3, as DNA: TGTGCCAGCAGGCCTACAGGGGGCTATGGCTACACCTTC.

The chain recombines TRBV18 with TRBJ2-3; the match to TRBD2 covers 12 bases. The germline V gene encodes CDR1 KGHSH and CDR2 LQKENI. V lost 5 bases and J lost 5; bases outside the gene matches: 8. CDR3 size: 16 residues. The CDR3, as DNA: TGTGCCAGCTCATCCGAGACTAGCGGGAGTATAGATACGCAGTATTTT. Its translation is CASSSETSGSIDTQYF.

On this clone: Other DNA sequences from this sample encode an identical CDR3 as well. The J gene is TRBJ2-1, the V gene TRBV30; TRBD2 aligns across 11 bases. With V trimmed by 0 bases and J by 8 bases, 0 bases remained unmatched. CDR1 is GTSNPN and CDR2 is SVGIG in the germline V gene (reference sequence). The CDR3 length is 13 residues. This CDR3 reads CAWSVLAGDEQFF. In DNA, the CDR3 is TGTGCCTGGAGTGTACTAGCGGGAGATGAGCAGTTCTTC. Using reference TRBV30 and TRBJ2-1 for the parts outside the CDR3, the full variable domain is SQTIHQWPATLVQPVGSPLSLECTVEGTSNPNLYWYRQAAGRGLQLLFYSVGIGQISSEVPQNLSASRPQDRQFILSSKKLLLSDSGFYLCAWSVLAGDEQFFGPGTRLTVL.

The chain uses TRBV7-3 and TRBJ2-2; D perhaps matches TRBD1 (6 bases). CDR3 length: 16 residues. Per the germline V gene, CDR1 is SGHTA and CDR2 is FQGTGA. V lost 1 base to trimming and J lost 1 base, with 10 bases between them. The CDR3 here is CASSLNTGMNTGELFF. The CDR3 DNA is TGTGCCAGCAGCTTAAATACAGGGATGAACACCGGGGAGCTGTTTTTT.

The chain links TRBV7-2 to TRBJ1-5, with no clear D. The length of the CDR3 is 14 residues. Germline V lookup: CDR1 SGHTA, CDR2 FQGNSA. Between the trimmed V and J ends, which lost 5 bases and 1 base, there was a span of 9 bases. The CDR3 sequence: CASSRDWSNQPQHF. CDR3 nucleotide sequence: TGTGCCAGCAGCCGCGACTGGAGCAATCAGCCCCAGCATTTT. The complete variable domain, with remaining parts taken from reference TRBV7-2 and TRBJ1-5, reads GAGVSQSPSNKVTEKGKDVELRCDPISGHTALYWYRQSLGQGLEFLIYFQGNSAPDKSGLPSDRFSAERTGGSVSTLTIQRTQQEDSAVYLCASSRDWSNQPQHFGDGTRLSIL.

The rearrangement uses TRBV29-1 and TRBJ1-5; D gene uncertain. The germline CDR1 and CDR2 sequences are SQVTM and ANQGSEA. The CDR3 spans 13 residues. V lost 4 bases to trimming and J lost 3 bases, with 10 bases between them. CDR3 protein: CSVVSQINQPQHF. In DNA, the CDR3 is TGCAGCGTTGTGAGTCAGATCAATCAGCCCCAGCATTTT.

The CDR3 region is CASRGLGGTNYGYTF. DNA for the CDR3: TGTGCCAGTCGTGGACTAGGGGGGACTAACTATGGCTACACCTTC. This chain connects TRBV28 to TRBJ1-2, with a possible D match to TRBD1 (6 bases). V shed 9 bases and J shed 0 bases, with 17 bases lying between them. The CDR3 spans 15 residues. Germline V gene lookup returns CDR1 MDHEN and CDR2 SYDVKM.

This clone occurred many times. CDR3 nucleotide sequence: TGCGCCAGCAGCCTACCGGACGTTAATCAGGGGGGCTACACCTTC. This sequence encodes CASSLPDVNQGGYTF. V gene TRBV5-1 combines with J gene TRBJ1-2; a weak D match, TRBD1 (6 bases). Between the trimmed V and J ends, which lost 4 bases and 8 bases, there was a span of 21 bases. This CDR3 comprises 15 residues. Germline V gene lookup returns CDR1 SGHRS and CDR2 YFSETQ.

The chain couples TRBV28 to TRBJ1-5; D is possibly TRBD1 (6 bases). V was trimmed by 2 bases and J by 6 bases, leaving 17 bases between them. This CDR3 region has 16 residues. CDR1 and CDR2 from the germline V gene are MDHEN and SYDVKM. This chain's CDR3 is CASSLAGQGQGQPQHF. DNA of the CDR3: TGTGCCAGCAGTTTAGCCGGGCAGGGGCAAGGTCAGCCCCAGCATTTT.